This T cell receptor beta chain was obtained from a study of CD8 T cells in Susac syndrome. With random hexamers, reverse transcription was performed on roughly 0.45 to 1 ug of RNA. The method of amplification for TCR beta CDR3 was immunoSEQ multiplex PCR, covering 54 Vbeta and 13 Jbeta. MiXCR, run by TCRdb on the immunoSEQ multiplex PCR reads, gives a single entry per CDR3 protein. The table records some 450,000 distinct CDR3 sequences, 85% of them present only once. The V end lost 4 bases, the J end lost 0 bases, and 21 bases lay between the germline ends. This CDR3 region has 18 residues. The germline CDR1 and CDR2 sequences are MNHEY and SVGEGT.

The source is a human donor with multiple sclerosis. The sequencing sample was made of CD8+ T cells from PBMCs. V is TRBV6-2 or TRBV6-3 and J is TRBJ1-1; TRBD1 is a possible D gene (5 bases). The CDR3 loop is CASSLALSGLGVNTEAFF. CDR3 nucleotides: TGTGCCAGCAGTTTAGCCCTCAGCGGCCTGGGGGTGAACACTGAAGCTTTCTTT.